A single T cell receptor beta chain is shown here with its context. The antigen is unknown. Every TCR beta cDNA library bore unique molecular identifiers. Input amounts of roughly 0.85 to 11 million T cells were used. These gave some 500,000 cDNA molecules, so each molecule approximated one T cell. A single record per CDR3 protein comes from TCRdb applying MiXCR to the PCR reads. The repertoire holds 750,000 to 950,000 distinct CDR3 sequences, with about 50% as singletons. The data are from a study of post-analysis software for immune sequencing data. Study observations and caveats: When patients were compared with controls, about 5 TRBV segments were more frequent, TRBV5-6, TRBV5-1 and TRBV20-1 among them. Normalized Chao1 diversity was significantly lower in multiple sclerosis patients than in controls.

The germline CDR1 and CDR2 sequences are SGHVS and FQNEAQ. CDR3 length: 13 amino acids. The ends lost 4 bases at V and 12 bases at J; junction bases unmatched: 8. The sample consisted of blood. This chain links TRBV7-8 with TRBJ2-1; the match to TRBD2 covers 8 bases. This clonotype was obtained from a girl aged 5-17 years with multiple sclerosis. The CDR3 sequence: CASSSTGAGVQFF. CDR3 sequence (DNA): TGTGCCAGCAGCTCAACGGGAGCGGGAGTGCAGTTCTTC.